A selection of T cell receptor beta chains follows, all from one sample in a study of T-cell reconstitution after alpha-beta-depleted transplantation in children. MiXCR, applied by TCRdb to the PCR reads, yields one record per CDR3 protein. The sample contains just over 200,000 distinct CDR3 sequences, roughly 8.1% of which appear only once. Sequencing was performed on PBMCs, mostly from graft donor cells, taken 360 days after TCRalphabeta/CD19-depleted stem cell transplant. These receptors were taken from a male patient between 2 and 15 years old who had a stem cell transplant for acute myeloid leukemia, so the T cells may come from the graft donor. Both conserved end residues are part of each CDR3. D genes are given only for firm matches. Clone sizes are given selectively: once, few, many, or a class where the clone is expanded.

v_gene: TRBV12-3/TRBV12-4; j_gene: TRBJ2-1; d_gene: TRBD2; abundance: few; CDR3aa: CASSTRLAGNNEQFF; CDR3nt: TGTGCCAGCAGTACCCGACTAGCGGGTAACAATGAGCAGTTCTTC
v_gene: TRBV12-3/TRBV12-4; j_gene: TRBJ2-5; d_gene: .; abundance: .; CDR3aa: CASSLGRGETQYF; CDR3nt: TGTGCCAGCAGTTTAGGGCGGGGAGAGACCCAGTACTTC
v_gene: TRBV18; j_gene: TRBJ1-1; d_gene: .; abundance: .; CDR3aa: CASSPLFKMTTEAFF; CDR3nt: TGTGCCAGCTCACCGCTTTTTAAAATGACCACTGAAGCTTTCTTT
v_gene: TRBV12-3/TRBV12-4; j_gene: TRBJ2-5; d_gene: TRBD1; abundance: many; CDR3aa: CASSGQGLQETQYF; CDR3nt: TGTGCCAGCAGTGGACAGGGTCTCCAAGAGACCCAGTACTTC
v_gene: TRBV11-2; j_gene: TRBJ2-3; d_gene: TRBD2; abundance: .; CDR3aa: CASSRRTSGGTDTQYF; CDR3nt: TGTGCCAGCAGCCGAAGGACTAGCGGGGGTACAGATACGCAGTATTTT
v_gene: TRBV7-9; j_gene: TRBJ1-4; d_gene: .; abundance: many; CDR3aa: CASSQDSPNEKLFF; CDR3nt: TGTGCCAGCAGCCAGGACAGTCCCAATGAAAAACTGTTTTTT
v_gene: TRBV4-2; j_gene: TRBJ2-2; d_gene: .; abundance: .; CDR3aa: CASSQAPPPGELFF; CDR3nt: TGTGCCAGCAGCCAAGCCCCCCCCCCCGGGGAGCTGTTTTTT
v_gene: TRBV10-3; j_gene: TRBJ2-5; d_gene: .; abundance: .; CDR3aa: CATSDRSSAGETQYF; CDR3nt: TGTGCCACCAGTGATAGGTCTAGCGCTGGGGAGACCCAGTACTTC
v_gene: TRBV5-1; j_gene: TRBJ2-3; d_gene: TRBD2; abundance: .; CDR3aa: CASSLVAGGPKVADTQYF; CDR3nt: TGCGCCAGCAGCTTGGTAGCGGGAGGGCCTAAAGTGGCTGATACGCAGTATTTT
v_gene: TRBV6-6; j_gene: TRBJ1-2; d_gene: .; abundance: .; CDR3aa: CASSYREYYGYTF; CDR3nt: TGTGCCAGCAGTTACAGGGAGTACTATGGCTACACCTTC
v_gene: TRBV4-2; j_gene: TRBJ2-1; d_gene: .; abundance: .; CDR3aa: CASSSSFNEQFF; CDR3nt: TGTGCCAGCAGCTCGAGCTTCAATGAGCAGTTCTTC
v_gene: TRBV7-9; j_gene: TRBJ1-1; d_gene: TRBD1; abundance: many; CDR3aa: CASSGQGAPTEAFF; CDR3nt: TGTGCCAGCAGCGGTCAGGGGGCGCCCACTGAAGCTTTCTTT
v_gene: TRBV5-1; j_gene: TRBJ2-1; d_gene: .; abundance: few; CDR3aa: CASSLNSNSYNEQFF; CDR3nt: TGCGCCAGCAGTCTGAACAGTAACTCCTACAATGAGCAGTTCTTC
v_gene: TRBV5-4; j_gene: TRBJ2-1; d_gene: TRBD2; abundance: many; CDR3aa: CASSTPGRGEQFF; CDR3nt: TGTGCCAGCAGCACACCGGGGAGGGGTGAGCAGTTCTTC
v_gene: TRBV7-6; j_gene: TRBJ2-3; d_gene: .; abundance: .; CDR3aa: CASSLEFAVSTDTQYF; CDR3nt: TGTGCCAGCAGCTTAGAATTTGCGGTTAGCACAGATACGCAGTATTTT
v_gene: TRBV5-1; j_gene: TRBJ2-5; d_gene: .; abundance: many; CDR3aa: CASTKDSRGYQETQYF; CDR3nt: TGCGCCAGCACCAAGGACAGCCGAGGATACCAAGAGACCCAGTACTTC
v_gene: TRBV3-1; j_gene: TRBJ1-2; d_gene: TRBD1; abundance: few; CDR3aa: CASSQAGTVYGYTF; CDR3nt: TGTGCCAGCAGCCAAGCCGGGACAGTCTATGGCTACACCTTC
v_gene: TRBV25-1; j_gene: TRBJ2-7; d_gene: .; abundance: .; CDR3aa: CASSRGPRRASTQGAYEQYF; CDR3nt: TGTGCCAGCAGCAGGGGCCCCAGGAGGGCCTCAACACAGGGAGCTTACGAGCAGTACTTC
v_gene: TRBV7-3; j_gene: TRBJ1-4; d_gene: .; abundance: .; CDR3aa: CASSPTQGEKLFF; CDR3nt: TGTGCCAGCAGCCCGACGCAGGGTGAAAAACTGTTTTTT
v_gene: TRBV29-1; j_gene: TRBJ1-1; d_gene: .; abundance: many; CDR3aa: CSVETGPNTEAFF; CDR3nt: TGCAGCGTTGAAACGGGGCCCAACACTGAAGCTTTCTTT
v_gene: TRBV7-8; j_gene: TRBJ2-4; d_gene: .; abundance: .; CDR3aa: CASSLLPGGQAKNIQYF; CDR3nt: TGTGCCAGCAGCTTACTGCCGGGGGGACAGGCCAAAAACATTCAGTACTTC
v_gene: TRBV20-1; j_gene: TRBJ2-7; d_gene: TRBD2; abundance: .; CDR3aa: CSARDLTASGRSLDEQYF; CDR3nt: TGCAGTGCTAGAGATCTGACGGCTAGCGGGAGATCTTTGGACGAGCAGTACTTC
v_gene: TRBV29-1; j_gene: TRBJ2-7; d_gene: .; abundance: many; CDR3aa: CSVRTFFRDSSYEQYF; CDR3nt: TGCAGCGTTAGGACCTTCTTTCGGGATTCCTCCTACGAGCAGTACTTC
v_gene: TRBV20-1; j_gene: TRBJ2-2; d_gene: TRBD1; abundance: .; CDR3aa: CSAKEDRRYTGELFF; CDR3nt: TGCAGTGCTAAAGAGGACAGGAGATACACCGGGGAGCTGTTTTTT
v_gene: TRBV12-3/TRBV12-4; j_gene: TRBJ1-4; d_gene: .; abundance: .; CDR3aa: CASSRLVTNEKLFF; CDR3nt: TGTGCCAGCAGTCGGTTGGTAACTAATGAAAAACTGTTTTTT
v_gene: TRBV7-9; j_gene: TRBJ2-7; d_gene: .; abundance: many; CDR3aa: CASSLLASLEQYF; CDR3nt: TGTGCCAGCAGCTTACTAGCATCCCTTGAGCAGTACTTC
v_gene: TRBV2; j_gene: TRBJ2-1; d_gene: TRBD1; abundance: many; CDR3aa: CASSEEADRVNEQFF; CDR3nt: TGTGCCAGCAGTGAAGAGGCCGACAGGGTCAATGAGCAGTTCTTC
v_gene: TRBV6-2/TRBV6-3; j_gene: TRBJ2-1; d_gene: .; abundance: .; CDR3aa: CASSYSAPGNEQFF; CDR3nt: TGTGCCAGCAGTTACTCGGCCCCTGGGAATGAGCAGTTCTTC
v_gene: TRBV20-1; j_gene: TRBJ1-2; d_gene: .; abundance: many; CDR3aa: CSARYRVSYGYTF; CDR3nt: TGCAGTGCTAGATACAGGGTCTCCTATGGCTACACCTTC
v_gene: TRBV5-1; j_gene: TRBJ2-1; d_gene: TRBD2; abundance: few; CDR3aa: CASRDSSGVYNEQFF; CDR3nt: TGCGCCAGCAGGGACTCTAGCGGGGTCTACAATGAGCAGTTCTTC
v_gene: TRBV6-5; j_gene: TRBJ2-3; d_gene: .; abundance: .; CDR3aa: CASSYIGGRQDTQYF; CDR3nt: TGTGCCAGCAGTTACATCGGGGGGCGCCAAGATACGCAGTATTTT
v_gene: TRBV12-3/TRBV12-4; j_gene: TRBJ1-1; d_gene: .; abundance: many; CDR3aa: CASTGQQNTEAFF; CDR3nt: TGTGCCAGCACCGGACAGCAGAACACTGAAGCTTTCTTT
v_gene: TRBV9; j_gene: TRBJ2-3; d_gene: .; abundance: many; CDR3aa: CASSVKAYTDTQYF; CDR3nt: TGTGCCAGCAGCGTCAAAGCCTACACAGATACGCAGTATTTT
v_gene: TRBV12-3/TRBV12-4; j_gene: TRBJ1-1; d_gene: .; abundance: few; CDR3aa: CASNRRENTEAFF; CDR3nt: TGTGCCAGCAACCGACGGGAGAACACTGAAGCTTTCTTT
v_gene: TRBV3-1; j_gene: TRBJ2-5; d_gene: TRBD1; abundance: many; CDR3aa: CASSQLTGIQETQYF; CDR3nt: TGTGCCAGCAGCCAACTGACAGGGATACAAGAGACCCAGTACTTC
v_gene: TRBV5-1; j_gene: TRBJ2-5; d_gene: .; abundance: .; CDR3aa: CASSLVPGEETQYF; CDR3nt: TGCGCCAGCAGCTTGGTACCAGGGGAAGAGACCCAGTACTTC
v_gene: TRBV25-1; j_gene: TRBJ2-5; d_gene: TRBD2; abundance: many; CDR3aa: CASSGGGIGGTQYF; CDR3nt: TGTGCCAGCAGTGGCGGGGGGATTGGAGGGACCCAGTACTTC
v_gene: TRBV5-1; j_gene: TRBJ2-5; d_gene: .; abundance: few; CDR3aa: CASSLVPGGQETQYF; CDR3nt: TGCGCCAGCAGCTTGGTTCCCGGGGGCCAAGAGACCCAGTACTTC
v_gene: TRBV5-1; j_gene: TRBJ1-1; d_gene: .; abundance: few; CDR3aa: CASSARGTTEAFF; CDR3nt: TGCGCCAGCAGCGCCAGGGGAACAACTGAAGCTTTCTTT
v_gene: TRBV6-4; j_gene: TRBJ2-3; d_gene: .; abundance: .; CDR3aa: CASSRGGDTDTQYF; CDR3nt: TGTGCCAGCAGTCGTGGGGGAGATACAGATACGCAGTATTTT
v_gene: TRBV18; j_gene: TRBJ2-5; d_gene: .; abundance: many; CDR3aa: CASSPIVETQYF; CDR3nt: TGTGCCAGCTCGCCGATCGTGGAGACCCAGTACTTC
v_gene: TRBV20-1; j_gene: TRBJ1-6; d_gene: .; abundance: .; CDR3aa: CSARDGAHSPLHF; CDR3nt: TGCAGTGCGAGGGACGGAGCCCATTCACCCCTCCACTTT
v_gene: TRBV12-3/TRBV12-4; j_gene: TRBJ2-3; d_gene: TRBD2; abundance: .; CDR3aa: CASSPPSPSGGYSTDTQYF; CDR3nt: TGTGCCAGCAGTCCCCCTTCTCCTAGCGGGGGATATAGCACAGATACGCAGTATTTT
v_gene: TRBV2; j_gene: TRBJ2-3; d_gene: TRBD2; abundance: few; CDR3aa: CASNRQRQGLAGGPDTQYF; CDR3nt: TGTGCCAGCAATCGTCAGAGACAGGGGCTAGCGGGGGGGCCGGATACGCAGTATTTT
v_gene: TRBV20-1; j_gene: TRBJ2-4; d_gene: TRBD2; abundance: many; CDR3aa: CSASGTSPHERVQYF; CDR3nt: TGCAGTGCTAGTGGGACTAGCCCTCATGAAAGGGTTCAGTACTTC
v_gene: TRBV5-1; j_gene: TRBJ2-5; d_gene: TRBD1; abundance: many; CDR3aa: CASSPPGQGGGETQYF; CDR3nt: TGCGCCAGCAGCCCCCCAGGACAGGGTGGCGGGGAGACCCAGTACTTC
v_gene: TRBV6-5; j_gene: TRBJ1-1; d_gene: TRBD1; abundance: few; CDR3aa: CASSSAGQEMNTEAFF; CDR3nt: TGTGCCAGCAGTTCCGCGGGACAGGAGATGAACACTGAAGCTTTCTTT
v_gene: TRBV11-2; j_gene: TRBJ2-7; d_gene: .; abundance: few; CDR3aa: CASSLVPNGDYEQYF; CDR3nt: TGTGCCAGCAGCTTAGTCCCGAACGGAGACTACGAGCAGTACTTC
v_gene: TRBV4-2; j_gene: TRBJ2-1; d_gene: .; abundance: many; CDR3aa: CASSQARDNYNEQFF; CDR3nt: TGTGCCAGCAGCCAAGCTCGGGACAACTACAATGAGCAGTTCTTC
v_gene: TRBV5-1; j_gene: TRBJ2-5; d_gene: .; abundance: many; CDR3aa: CASSWDLAQETQYF; CDR3nt: TGCGCCAGCAGCTGGGACCTCGCCCAAGAGACCCAGTACTTC
v_gene: TRBV20-1; j_gene: TRBJ2-5; d_gene: .; abundance: few; CDR3aa: CTPGHTPETQYF; CDR3nt: TGCACCCCGGGACACACTCCGGAGACCCAGTACTTC
v_gene: TRBV20-1; j_gene: TRBJ2-7; d_gene: TRBD2; abundance: .; CDR3aa: CSARGSGRALSYEQYF; CDR3nt: TGCAGTGCTAGGGGTAGCGGGAGGGCCCTGAGCTACGAGCAGTACTTC
v_gene: TRBV5-1; j_gene: TRBJ2-7; d_gene: TRBD1; abundance: many; CDR3aa: CASSPDRVSPYEQYF; CDR3nt: TGCGCCAGCAGCCCTGACAGGGTGTCCCCCTACGAGCAGTACTTC
v_gene: TRBV4-2; j_gene: TRBJ1-5; d_gene: .; abundance: .; CDR3aa: CASSQDNGRNAQHF; CDR3nt: TGTGCCAGCAGCCAAGATAATGGGCGTAATGCCCAGCATTTT
v_gene: TRBV5-1; j_gene: TRBJ1-6; d_gene: TRBD1; abundance: many; CDR3aa: CASSWDRGRNSPLHF; CDR3nt: TGCGCCAGCAGCTGGGACAGGGGGAGGAATTCACCCCTCCACTTT